The sequence of this T cell receptor beta chain was determined in a study of CD8+CD57+ T cells in acquired aplastic anemia. The patients chosen for sequencing had shown expansion of CD8+CD57+ cells (detected by flow cytometry). Blood samples were obtained from patients who had received no prior therapy. TCR beta VDJ and CDR3 profiles were obtained from a genomic DNA template. TCRdb called the reads again in MiXCR, with one record for every CDR3 protein. The sample holds 150,000 to 200,000 distinct CDR3 sequences; more than 45% are singletons and the top ten take approximately 3%. This clonotype was found a few times. Without the conserved terminal phenylalanine or tryptophan, this CDR3 likely stems from a read error. Trimming stripped 2 bases from V and 2 bases from J, with 9 bases between. Germline V gene lookup returns CDR1 MNHEY and CDR2 SVGAGI. The CDR3 is 14 residues long.

Sequenced material: sorted CD4+, CD8+, or CD8+CD57+ T cells (not recorded which) from PBMCs. The TCR originated in a human donor with aplastic anemia. The V gene is TRBV6-5, the J gene TRBJ1-1; D remains ambiguous. This CDR3 is CASSYRDANTEAFL. For the CDR3, the DNA is TGTGCCAGCAGTTACCGTGATGCAAACACTGAAGCTTTCCTT.